The sequence of this T cell receptor beta chain was determined in a study of blood T cell repertoires in COVID-19. Overall study: Both acute and convalescent COVID-19 samples were obtained from the United States, Italy and Spain. Nucleic acid was either cDNA or gDNA, and it came from T cells, B-cell-depleted T cells, or PBMCs.

Original methodology: The authors estimated nucleated cell counts from reference gene primer amplification. Only in-frame clones appear in the TCRdb table, and some are missing; sequencing was by immunoSEQ multiplex PCR. V and J calls and clone size follow that table, whereas D and trimming were derived from the DNA. The sample consists of some 52,000 clones, about 90% of them appearing once. CDR3 size: 16 residues. J gave up 5 bases and V 4 bases, and 11 bases lay outside the gene matches. Germline assignment: CDR1 SGHNT and CDR2 YYREEE (reference sequence). This sequence was found in a human donor with active COVID-19. The donor label of this sample is uncertain. Sequencing input: peripheral blood. The gene calls are TRBV5-4 and TRBJ2-3; 9 positions match TRBD2. In nucleotides, the CDR3 is TGTGCCAGCAGCGATAAAGCGGGGGGCCGTGAAGATACGCAGTATTTT. Translating gives CASSDKAGGREDTQYF.